The 28 T cell receptor beta chains listed next were all sequenced from one sample in a study of CD8+ T cells in alopecia areata. The treatment denotes: oral pan-JAK inhibitor, 5-10 mg twice daily. In each case, RNA was isolated and then reverse transcribed into cDNA as the sequencing template. Here immunoSEQ multiplex PCR was the method, and the copy in TCRdb shows in-frame clones only, minus some. The sample carries around 190,000 clones, 60% recorded once. The sequenced sample was CD4+ T cells sorted from blood, obtained at week 24, from a patient treated with tofacitinib. Source of these receptors: a human donor with alopecia areata.

The genes are TRBV29-1 and TRBJ2-7; TRBD2 aligns across 7 bases. V shed 6 bases, J shed 1 base, and the junction held 3 bases outside the gene matches. CDR1 SQVTM and CDR2 ANQGSEA come from the germline V gene. The CDR3 contains 12 residues. The CDR3 reads CSVTSSSYEQYF. The CDR3 DNA sequence: TGCAGCGTGACTAGCAGTTCCTACGAGCAGTACTTC.

This clone was picked up a small number of times. V is TRBV7-9 and J is TRBJ2-1; possibly TRBD2 for D (6 bases). The length of the CDR3 is 15 residues. Trimming cost V 4 bases and J 4 bases, with 14 bases left between them. Germline V gives CDR1 SEHNR, CDR2 FQNEAQ (reference sequence). In nucleotides, the CDR3 is TGTGCCAGCAGCTCGGGACTCCTAGTATACAATGAGCAGTTCTTC. It encodes CASSSGLLVYNEQFF.

This chain uses TRBV30 with TRBJ1-5; 7 nucleotides line up with TRBD1. The CDR3 length is 13 residues. Germline trimming cut 3 bases from V and 4 bases from J; bases unmatched to any gene: 3. CDR1 GTSNPN and CDR2 SVGIG come from the germline V gene (reference sequence). The CDR3 loop reads CAWREGQNQPQHF. CDR3 DNA sequence: TGTGCCTGGAGGGAGGGACAGAATCAGCCCCAGCATTTT.

Comment on this clone: Within the sample, other DNA sequences also encode this same CDR3. The rearrangement joins TRBV30 to TRBJ1-1; D not resolved. The CDR3 length is 14 residues. Germline V lookup: CDR1 GTSNPN, CDR2 SVGIG (reference sequence). V shed 0 bases and J shed 0 bases, with 8 bases lying between them. The CDR3 DNA sequence: TGTGCCTGGAGTGTAACCGGGTTGAACACTGAAGCTTTCTTT. As protein: CAWSVTGLNTEAFF.

This clone is labeled medium-sized. This chain links TRBV7-3 with TRBJ1-1; D is possibly TRBD1 (6 bases). The CDR3 loop spans 14 amino acids. CDR1 and CDR2 from the germline V gene are SGHTA and FQGTGA. The ends were cut back, 3 bases at V and 2 bases at J, with 10 bases in the middle. Here the CDR3 DNA reads TGTGCCAGCAGCTTTGCAGGGGATAACACTGAAGCTTTCTTT. This codes for CASSFAGDNTEAFF.

The chain combines TRBV6-5 with TRBJ2-7; D is tentatively TRBD1 or TRBD2 (5 bases each). The germline V gene has CDR1 MNHEY and CDR2 SVGAGI. CDR3 length: 11 residues. The V end was cut by 7 bases, the J end by 7 bases, with 11 bases between. CDR3 nucleotide sequence: TGTGCCAGCACTCAGGGACGGGAGCAGTACTTC. Its protein is CASTQGREQYF.

The chain recombines TRBV29-1 with TRBJ1-1; D might be TRBD1 (5 bases). There are 16 residues in the CDR3. Germline values: CDR1 SQVTM, CDR2 ANQGSEA. V gave up 5 bases and J gave up 0 bases, with 19 bases separating them. The CDR3 DNA reads TGCAGCGTTCCCGGGGGGTACGGTGGAATGAACACTGAAGCTTTCTTT. It is translated as CSVPGGYGGMNTEAFF.

In its sample, this clone was seen once. The V and J genes are TRBV2 and TRBJ2-3, with 7 bases fitting TRBD2. This CDR3 is 15 amino acids long. Germline-derived CDR1 and CDR2 are SNHLY and FYNNEI. V lost 5 bases to trimming and J lost 2 bases; unmatched junction nucleotides: 7. The CDR3 here is CASSLQAGTTDTQYF. CDR3 nucleotides: TGTGCCAGCAGTTTACAAGCGGGGACCACAGATACGCAGTATTTT.

V is TRBV4-3 and J is TRBJ2-3; weak D call: TRBD1 (6 bases). V lost 3 bases and J lost 1, with 8 bases in between. CDR3 length: 14 amino acids. CDR1 and CDR2 (germline): LGHNA, YSLEER. In DNA form, the CDR3 reads TGCGCCAGCAGCCAGCACAGGGGCACAGATACGCAGTATTTT. This encodes CASSQHRGTDTQYF.

The J gene is TRBJ1-1, the V gene TRBV5-1; TRBD1 agrees at 7 bases. From germline, CDR1 is SGHRS and CDR2 YFSETQ. Trimming at V came to 6 bases and at J to 3 bases, leaving 5 bases not matched to a gene. This CDR3 contains 13 residues. CDR3 nucleotide sequence: TGCGCCAGCAAATCTACAGGGGACACTGAAGCTTTCTTT. This sequence encodes CASKSTGDTEAFF.

In its sample, this clone was seen many times. The genes are TRBV10-3 and TRBJ1-1, with TRBD1 identical over 7 bases. Germline V gene sequence: CDR1 ENHRY, CDR2 SYGVKD. The CDR3 loop spans 13 amino acids. J lost 6 bases, V lost 0 bases, and 1 base had no gene match. The CDR3 sequence is CAISESGGPEAFF. The CDR3 DNA reads TGTGCCATCAGTGAGTCAGGGGGCCCTGAAGCTTTCTTT.

The gene calls are TRBV4-1 and TRBJ1-5; perhaps TRBD1 as D (5 bases). V was pared by 1 base and J by 7 bases, with 20 bases between. Germline V gene lookup returns CDR1 MGHRA and CDR2 YSYEKL. The CDR3 runs to 17 residues. CDR3 sequence reads: CASSQAGAGSMRQPQHF. The CDR3 DNA sequence: TGCGCCAGCAGCCAAGCCGGAGCAGGGTCTATGAGGCAGCCCCAGCATTTT.

The genes are TRBV5-1 and TRBJ1-2; 7 bases are a match to TRBD1. There are 13 residues in the CDR3. From germline, CDR1 is SGHRS and CDR2 YFSETQ. V shed 5 bases, J shed 4 bases, and the junction held 5 bases outside the gene matches. DNA for the CDR3: TGCGCCAGCAGTCGGGACAGCCGCTATGGCTACACCTTC. As protein: CASSRDSRYGYTF. The variable domain in full, completed from reference TRBV5-1 and TRBJ1-2, reads KAGVTQTPRYLIKTRGQQVTLSCSPISGHRSVSWYQQTPGQGLQFLFEYFSETQRNKGNFPGRFSGRQFSNSRSEMNVSTLELGDSALYLCASSRDSRYGYTFGSGTRLTVV.

There are a few counts of this clone. The chain carries TRBV4-1 and TRBJ2-2, with D unresolved. V dropped 3 bases and J dropped 3 bases, with 8 bases sitting between them. The CDR3 loop spans 14 amino acids. Germline V gene data show CDR1 as MGHRA and CDR2 as YSYEKL. The CDR3 reads CASSHLIDTGELFF. The CDR3 DNA follows: TGCGCCAGCAGCCACTTAATAGACACCGGGGAGCTGTTTTTT.

This clone appeared a few times. The sample contains more than one DNA sequence encoding this CDR3. In DNA form, the CDR3 reads TGCAGCGTTAGGGCGGCCTGGGGCGAGCAGTACTTC. It codes for CSVRAAWGEQYF. The chain employs TRBV29-1 and TRBJ2-7, with D uncertain. CDR3 size: 12 residues. Looked up from germline, CDR1 is SQVTM and CDR2 is ANQGSEA. V lost 5 bases and J lost 6, with 14 bases in between.

Note on this clone: This specimen includes other DNA sequences encoding the same CDR3. The rearrangement links TRBV5-1 to TRBJ1-2; unclear D gene. Germline assignment: CDR1 SGHRS and CDR2 YFSETQ. The CDR3 is 13 amino acids. Trimming pared 0 bases from V and 5 bases from J, leaving 8 bases between. The CDR3 DNA sequence: TGCGCCAGCAGCTTGGACCGAGGATATGGCTACACCTTC. It translates to CASSLDRGYGYTF. The whole variable domain, filled in from reference TRBV5-1 and TRBJ1-2, reads KAGVTQTPRYLIKTRGQQVTLSCSPISGHRSVSWYQQTPGQGLQFLFEYFSETQRNKGNFPGRFSGRQFSNSRSEMNVSTLELGDSALYLCASSLDRGYGYTFGSGTRLTVV.

The V gene is TRBV30, the J gene TRBJ1-2; tentatively, D is TRBD1 (5 bases). CDR1 is GTSNPN, CDR2 SVGIG, per germline (reference sequence). The germline V and J ends were trimmed by 0 bases and 4 bases, with 12 bases remaining between them. This CDR3 comprises 14 residues. The DNA for the CDR3 is TGTGCCTGGAGTGTCGTCGGGGGACTCTATGGCTACACCTTC. Amino acids: CAWSVVGGLYGYTF.

This clone was seen more than once but under ten times. The chain couples TRBV5-1 to TRBJ2-2; D assignment may be TRBD1 or TRBD2 (5 bases each). V was clipped by 4 bases and J by 3 bases, with 13 bases between them. The V gene's germline CDR1 is SGHRS and CDR2 YFSETQ. The CDR3 spans 15 residues. Here the CDR3 DNA reads TGCGCCAGCAGCCGGGACCAGGCCGACACCGGGGAGCTGTTTTTT. Amino acids: CASSRDQADTGELFF.

This clone was counted a single time. The rearrangement joins TRBV11-2 to TRBJ2-7, with 7 nucleotides matching TRBD1. V lost 6 bases and J lost 5; bases outside the gene matches: 10. In germline, CDR1 is SGHAT, CDR2 FQNNGV. There are 14 residues in the CDR3. The CDR3 is CASSSDRVSDEQYF. As DNA, the CDR3 is TGTGCCAGCAGTTCCGACAGGGTCAGCGACGAGCAGTACTTC.

The J gene is TRBJ2-3, the V gene TRBV29-1, with 8 bases matching TRBD2. V lost 5 bases and J lost 6; bases outside the gene matches: 10. In germline, CDR1 is SQVTM, CDR2 ANQGSEA. The CDR3 spans 14 residues. The CDR3 loop reads CSVRQRGRDDTQYF. DNA of the CDR3: TGCAGCGTTCGCCAGCGGGGGAGGGATGATACGCAGTATTTT.

V usage is TRBV19 and J usage is TRBJ1-2, with 8 bases identical to TRBD1. Germline V CDR1 and CDR2: LNHDA, SQIVND (reference sequence). The CDR3 loop spans 15 amino acids. With V trimmed by 4 bases and J by 4 bases, 8 bases remained unmatched. CDR3 amino acids: CASSTGTGLGYGYTF. CDR3 DNA: TGTGCCAGTAGTACCGGGACAGGTTTAGGCTATGGCTACACCTTC.

This clone was counted between two and nine times. The V call is TRBV5-1, the J call TRBJ2-3; weak D call: TRBD2 (5 bases). Germline loops: CDR1 SGHRS, CDR2 YFSETQ. The V and J ends lost 2 bases and 5 bases respectively, with 15 bases between them. The CDR3 is 15 amino acids. CDR3 protein: CASSLRGLEVDTQYF. CDR3 coding DNA: TGCGCCAGCAGCTTACGTGGACTCGAGGTAGATACGCAGTATTTT. The full variable domain, rest sourced from reference TRBV5-1 and TRBJ2-3, is KAGVTQTPRYLIKTRGQQVTLSCSPISGHRSVSWYQQTPGQGLQFLFEYFSETQRNKGNFPGRFSGRQFSNSRSEMNVSTLELGDSALYLCASSLRGLEVDTQYFGPGTRLTVL.

V gene TRBV5-1 combines with J gene TRBJ1-4; TRBD1 is a possible D gene (5 bases). The V end lost 0 bases, the J end lost 9 bases, and 9 bases lay between the germline ends. Germline V gene lookup returns CDR1 SGHRS and CDR2 YFSETQ. The CDR3 is 13 residues long. The CDR3: CASSLGREQKLFF. CDR3 coding DNA: TGCGCCAGCAGCTTGGGCAGGGAGCAAAAACTGTTTTTT.

V gene TRBV27 combines with J gene TRBJ2-7; D is perhaps TRBD1 or TRBD2 (5 bases each). The CDR3 totals 14 residues. The germline CDR1 and CDR2 sequences are MNHEY and SMNVEV (reference sequence). Trimming took off 1 base at V and 5 bases at J, with 12 bases between the two ends. The CDR3 bases are TGTGCCAGCAGTTTATTGGGACGTAAGGACGAGCAGTACTTC. Its protein product is CASSLLGRKDEQYF.

This clone was observed a few times. The V call is TRBV5-1, the J call TRBJ1-1; no reliable D call. The CDR3 is 14 residues long. Trimming cost V 0 bases and J 1 base, with 7 bases left between them. Germline loops: CDR1 SGHRS, CDR2 YFSETQ. The CDR3 region is CASSLASGNTEAFF. The CDR3 DNA reads as TGCGCCAGCAGCTTGGCTTCGGGGAACACTGAAGCTTTCTTT.

Comment on this clone: At one end, the junction sequence differs from germline, possibly due to a read error. Other nucleotide sequences in the sample specify the same CDR3. CDR3 DNA: TGCGCCTGGAGTGTTGGGCGCACCAACTATGGCTACACCTTC. Its translation is CAWSVGRTNYGYTF. The chain couples TRBV30 to TRBJ1-2; D not certain. This CDR3 comprises 14 residues. CDR1 and CDR2 (germline): GTSNPN, SVGIG (reference sequence). Based on the CDR3 plus reference TRBV30 and TRBJ1-2, the full variable domain is SQTIHQWPATLVQPVGSPLSLECTVEGTSNPNLYWYRQAAGRGLQLLFYSVGIGQISSEVPQNLSASRPQDRQFILSSKKLLLSDSGFYLCAWSVGRTNYGYTFGSGTRLTVV.

This clone was seen only once. CDR3 nucleotide sequence: TGTGCCACCAGCAGAGATGGGACAGGCAATCAGCCCCAGCATTTT. Translating gives CATSRDGTGNQPQHF. The rearrangement joins TRBV15 to TRBJ1-5, with 7 nucleotides matching TRBD1. This CDR3 contains 15 residues. Germline V gene lookup returns CDR1 LNHNV and CDR2 YYDKDF (reference sequence). V lost 0 bases, J lost 2 bases, and 1 base stayed unmatched.

As DNA, the CDR3 is TGCAGCGTCGAGCCCAGGAGATCTGGGGATCAACAACGTCAGGAGCAGTTCTTC. The encoded protein is CSVEPRRSGDQQRQEQFF. This rearrangement joins TRBV29-1 to TRBJ2-1; no definite D call. The germline V and J ends were trimmed by 6 bases and 10 bases, with 34 bases remaining between them. CDR3 length: 18 amino acids. From germline, CDR1 is SQVTM and CDR2 ANQGSEA.